The 3 T cell receptor beta chains reported below all come from one sample, sequenced in a study of blood T cell repertoires in COVID-19. TCRdb's copy holds only in-frame clones and misses some; the assay was immunoSEQ multiplex PCR. The sample yields about 68,000 clones, about 82% seen once. The sample was peripheral blood. The receptor set was obtained from a man aged 45-65 years with acute or convalescent COVID-19.

The gene calls are TRBV6-4 and TRBJ2-2, with D perhaps matching TRBD2 (6 bases). This CDR3 spans 14 amino acids. Trimming cost V 4 bases and J 4 bases, with 10 bases left between them. Germline-derived CDR1 and CDR2 are MRHNA and SNTAGT. The CDR3 region has the DNA TGTGCCAGCAGTGTTGAGGAGGGCACCGGGGAGCTGTTTTTT. Its protein product is CASSVEEGTGELFF.

The V call is TRBV27, the J call TRBJ2-3, with no clear D. The CDR3 runs to 13 residues. V shed 8 bases and J shed 1 base, with 10 bases lying between them. The germline gives CDR1 MNHEY, CDR2 SMNVEV (reference sequence). The CDR3 sequence: CASEDLGTDTQYF. The DNA of the CDR3 is TGTGCCAGCGAAGACCTAGGCACAGATACGCAGTATTTT.

This clone occurred once. The chain is built from TRBV18 and TRBJ2-3; a weak D match, TRBD1 (5 bases). V was trimmed by 1 base and J by 2 bases, leaving 7 bases between them. Germline assignment: CDR1 KGHSH and CDR2 LQKENI. This CDR3 spans 14 amino acids. The CDR3 DNA reads as TGTGCCAGCTCACCACGACAGATCACAGATACGCAGTATTTT. Translated: CASSPRQITDTQYF.